What follows are 16 T cell receptor beta chains derived from one specimen sequenced in a study of T-cell memory formation after mild COVID-19. One entry per CDR3 protein, called by TCRdb with MiXCR from the 5' RACE reads. The data hold about 290,000 distinct CDR3 sequences, with about 15% observed a single time. The sample was PBMCs or a T cell subset sorted from them (not recorded which). Receptors originate from a young man who had mild COVID-19 (a few samples of this study predate the infection). Cell type and time point are not known.

The chain uses TRBV5-1 and TRBJ1-2; D is undetermined. The CDR3 covers 15 residues. CDR1 is SGHRS, CDR2 YFSETQ, per germline. Trimming cost V 1 base and J 8 bases, with 18 bases left between them. The CDR3 sequence is CASSLLGSSAEGYTF. The CDR3 bases are TGCGCCAGCAGCTTGTTGGGCAGTTCGGCAGAGGGCTACACCTTC.

The chain joins TRBV12-3 or TRBV12-4 to TRBJ2-1; 12 bases are shared with TRBD2. The CDR3 is 18 amino acids. The junction had 9 bases not matched to a gene; V was cut back by 6 bases and J by 0 bases. CDR3 amino acids: CASSSGLAGPSSYNEQFF. DNA of the CDR3: TGTGCCAGCAGCTCGGGACTAGCGGGTCCCAGCTCCTACAATGAGCAGTTCTTC.

The J gene is TRBJ2-4, the V gene TRBV6-2 or TRBV6-3; 9 bases align to TRBD1. V lost 5 bases, J lost 14 bases, and 4 bases stayed unmatched. Germline CDR1 reads MNHEY; CDR2 reads SVGEGT. The CDR3 contains 11 residues. The CDR3 DNA is TGTGCCAGCAGTCAGGGACAGGGCAAGTACTTC. Residues: CASSQGQGKYF.

The chain has TRBV29-1 and TRBJ1-5; no clear D. V was shortened by 5 bases and J by 5 bases, with 10 bases between the two germline ends. Germline assignment: CDR1 SQVTM and CDR2 ANQGSEA. The CDR3 has 12 residues. The chain's CDR3 is CSVSSADQPQHF. Written as DNA, the CDR3 is TGCAGCGTTTCTTCGGCCGATCAGCCCCAGCATTTT.

This clonotype was counted only a few times. The rearrangement links TRBV12-3 or TRBV12-4 to TRBJ1-1; 7 positions agree with TRBD1. This CDR3 comprises 14 residues. V gave up 5 bases and J gave up 5 bases; unmatched junction bases: 8. For the CDR3, the DNA is TGTGCCAGCAGTCCCAGGGGGGAGGGGACTGAAGCTTTCTTT. It is translated as CASSPRGEGTEAFF.

This clonotype was detected many times. V and J are TRBV7-2 and TRBJ2-5; TRBD2 matches 14 bases. The J segment lost 2 bases and the V segment lost 5 bases, leaving 4 bases of the junction unmatched. The CDR3 extends over 16 amino acids. In germline, CDR1 is SGHTA, CDR2 FQGNSA. The CDR3 loop reads CASSLRLAGGQETQYF. The CDR3 DNA reads TGTGCCAGCAGCCTCCGACTAGCGGGGGGGCAAGAGACCCAGTACTTC.

This sequence joins TRBV4-2 and TRBJ1-6; TRBD1 aligns across 8 bases. The CDR3 has 17 residues. CDR1 and CDR2 from the germline V gene are LGHNA and YNFKEQ. The junction had 6 bases not matched to a gene; V was cut back by 0 bases and J by 5 bases. CDR3 in amino acids: CASSQEWQGADNSPLHF. The CDR3 DNA sequence: TGTGCCAGCAGCCAAGAATGGCAGGGGGCGGATAATTCACCCCTCCACTTT.

There are a few counts of this clonotype. This sequence joins TRBV21-1 and TRBJ1-1; TRBD1, the table's D call, was not compared with the DNA. TRBV21-1 is assigned pseudogene status. The length of the CDR3 is 15 residues. CDR3 coding DNA: TGTGCCAGCAGCAAAGCCCCGGGACAGGGACCCGAAGCTTTCTTT. Amino acid sequence: CASSKAPGQGPEAFF.

This clonotype appeared a few times. The rearrangement links TRBV6-4 to TRBJ2-1, with a weak D call TRBD2 (7 bases). This CDR3 has 15 residues. V lost 3 bases to trimming and J lost 7 bases, with 16 bases between them. The germline V gene has CDR1 MRHNA and CDR2 SNTAGT. Here the CDR3 reads CASSDLGGAGNEQFF. For the CDR3, the DNA is TGTGCCAGCAGTGATCTGGGGGGGGCCGGTAATGAGCAGTTCTTC.

Note on this clonotype: One end of the junction is discordant with germline, which a read error may explain. The V and J genes are TRBV2 and TRBJ2-1, with D perhaps matching TRBD2 (6 bases). There are 15 residues in the CDR3. Germline V gene lookup returns CDR1 SNHLY and CDR2 FYNNEI. The CDR3 loop reads CASSETRDSYNEKFF. Here the CDR3 DNA reads TGTGCCAGCAGTGAAACGCGGGACTCCTACAATGAGAAGTTCTTC.

This clonotype came up a few times. The V and J genes are TRBV7-6 and TRBJ1-1; weak D call: TRBD1 (6 bases). CDR1 SGHVS and CDR2 FNYEAQ come from the germline V gene. The V end was cut by 1 base, the J end by 3 bases, with 15 bases between. This CDR3 has 16 amino acids. Here the CDR3 reads CASSLGQTGGDTEAFF. CDR3 bases: TGTGCCAGCAGCTTAGGGCAGACAGGAGGGGACACTGAAGCTTTCTTT.

This chain uses TRBV7-9 with TRBJ1-2, with D uncertain. The germline V and J ends were trimmed by 1 base and 8 bases, with 11 bases remaining between them. Germline CDR1 reads SEHNR; CDR2 reads FQNEAQ (reference sequence). The CDR3 consists of 13 residues. This CDR3 is CASSLVYSEGYTF. As DNA, the CDR3 is TGTGCCAGCAGCTTAGTCTATAGTGAGGGCTACACCTTC.

This clonotype has a handful of counts. The chain uses TRBV5-1 and TRBJ2-2; a possible D gene is TRBD1 (5 bases). Germline CDR1 SGHRS, CDR2 YFSETQ. The V end lost 3 bases, the J end lost 5 bases, and 8 bases lay between the germline ends. The CDR3 is 13 amino acids. CDR3 bases: TGCGCCAGCAGCTCAGGGCAGACCGGGGAGCTGTTTTTT. This gives the protein CASSSGQTGELFF.

This clonotype was observed once. In DNA form, the CDR3 reads TGTGCCAGTAGTATCCGGGGGGACTATAGCAATCAGCCCCAGCATTTT. Its translation is CASSIRGDYSNQPQHF. The chain joins TRBV19 to TRBJ1-5; D possibly corresponds to TRBD1 (5 bases). This CDR3 contains 16 residues. Per germline, CDR1 LNHDA and CDR2 SQIVND (reference sequence). The V end was cut by 3 bases, the J end by 0 bases, with 12 bases between.

The chain is built from TRBV20-1 and TRBJ2-5; TRBD1 matches 10 bases. CDR3 length: 13 residues. CDR1 and CDR2 (germline): DFQATT, SNEGSKA (reference sequence). The V segment lost 5 bases and the J segment 5 bases; nucleotides outside the gene matches: 5. The CDR3 nucleotides are TGCAGTGCTTGGACAGGGGGTAGGGAGACCCAGTACTTC. This translates into CSAWTGGRETQYF.

This chain connects TRBV29-1 to TRBJ1-1; D is unresolved. V was trimmed by 8 bases and J by 3 bases, leaving 16 bases between them. Per germline, CDR1 SQVTM and CDR2 ANQGSEA. This CDR3 contains 13 residues. CDR3 bases: TGCAGCTTTAATAGGAATATGGACACTGAAGCTTTCTTT. Its translation: CSFNRNMDTEAFF. Combining the CDR3 with reference TRBV29-1 and TRBJ1-1 gives the whole variable domain SAVISQKPSRDICQRGTSLTIQCQVDSQVTMMFWYRQQPGQSLTLIATANQGSEATYESGFVIDKFPISRPNLTFSTLTVSNMSPEDSSIYLCSFNRNMDTEAFFGQGTRLTVV.